This TCR beta chain was found in a study of PD-L1 blockade in urothelial cancer. Overall study: The authors examined blood 3 weeks (second dose) and 6 weeks after treatment start. Study conclusions and caveats: A below-median TCR clonality in blood before treatment predicted better survival.

Time point indicated: pretreatment peripheral blood. Notes on this clone: Its target is unknown.

V lost 4 bases to trimming and J lost 0 bases; unmatched junction nucleotides: 3. The CDR3 totals 15 residues. Germline CDR1 reads SGDLS; CDR2 reads YYNGEE. Spike-ins of synthetic TCR analog templates went into each PCR. The repertoire was sequenced with immunoSEQ multiplex PCR; TCRdb's copy has only in-frame clones and lacks some. This sample has about 130,000 clones, with about 81% found just once. The rearrangement links TRBV9 to TRBJ1-4, with 7 bases lining up with TRBD1. The source was PBMCs, collected around atezolizumab (anti-PD-L1) treatment. The sequence derives from a man in his fifties with urothelial cancer. CDR3: CASSRQGSTNEKLFF. The CDR3 DNA reads TGTGCCAGCAGCCGACAGGGATCAACTAATGAAAAACTGTTTTTT.